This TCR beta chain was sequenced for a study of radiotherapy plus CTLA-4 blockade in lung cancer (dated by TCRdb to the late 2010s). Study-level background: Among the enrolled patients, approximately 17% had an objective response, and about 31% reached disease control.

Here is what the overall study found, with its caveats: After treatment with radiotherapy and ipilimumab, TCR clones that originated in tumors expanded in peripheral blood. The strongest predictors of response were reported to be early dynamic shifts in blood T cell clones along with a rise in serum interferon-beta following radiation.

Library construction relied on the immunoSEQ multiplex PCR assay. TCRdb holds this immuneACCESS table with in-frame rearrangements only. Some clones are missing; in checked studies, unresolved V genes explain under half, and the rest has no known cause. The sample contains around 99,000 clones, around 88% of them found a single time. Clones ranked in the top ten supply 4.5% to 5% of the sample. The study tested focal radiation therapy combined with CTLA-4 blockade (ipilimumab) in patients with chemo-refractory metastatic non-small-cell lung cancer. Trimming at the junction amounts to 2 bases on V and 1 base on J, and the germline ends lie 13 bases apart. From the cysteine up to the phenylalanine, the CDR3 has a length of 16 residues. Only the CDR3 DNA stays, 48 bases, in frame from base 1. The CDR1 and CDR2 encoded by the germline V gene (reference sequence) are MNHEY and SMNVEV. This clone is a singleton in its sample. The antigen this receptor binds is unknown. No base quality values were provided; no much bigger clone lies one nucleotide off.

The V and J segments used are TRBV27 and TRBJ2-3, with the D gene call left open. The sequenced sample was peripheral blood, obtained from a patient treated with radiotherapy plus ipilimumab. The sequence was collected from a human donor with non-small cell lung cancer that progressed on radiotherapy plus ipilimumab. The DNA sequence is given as TGTGCCAGCAGTTTAGGATATAGGCTAGGCACAGATACGCAGTATTTT. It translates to CASSLGYRLGTDTQYF.